The text below deals with one TCR beta chain. TCRdb's copy holds only in-frame clones and misses some; the assay was immunoSEQ multiplex PCR. This table has around 2.5 million clones, roughly 93% appearing once. In germline, CDR1 is SGHRS, CDR2 YFSETQ. After removal of 2 bases from V and 8 bases from J, the junction contained 3 bases not matched to a gene. This CDR3 region has 13 residues. This specimen belongs to a study of shared clonotypes between healthy human individuals. The sample comprised naive CD4+ T cells from PBMCs. The subset was: CD45RA+ positively selected. The rearrangement joins TRBV5-1 to TRBJ1-4, with 7 bases that match TRBD1. This TCR was recovered from a man younger than 30 in good health. Some clones in this sample may be carry-over from other donors' samples. The CDR3 sequence is CASSFRGSEKLFF. CDR3 nucleotide sequence: TGCGCCAGCAGCTTCAGGGGGAGCGAAAAACTGTTTTTT.